This T cell receptor (beta chain) was captured by sequencing in a study of blood T cell repertoires in COVID-19. Details on this clone: This same CDR3 is encoded by further DNA sequences in the sample.

Sequencing used immunoSEQ multiplex PCR; TCRdb keeps in-frame clones, though not all of them. The sample yields some 200,000 clones, under 90% seen once. Germline trimming cut 4 bases from V and 6 bases from J; bases unmatched to any gene: 11. Germline lookup yields CDR1 SGHRS and CDR2 YFSETQ. The CDR3 length is 16 residues. This chain uses TRBV5-1 with TRBJ2-3; TRBD2 aligns across 10 bases. The receptor comes from a woman of 80 years or more with COVID-19, enrolled during active disease. The sequenced sample was peripheral blood. The CDR3 is CASSASGAGGADTQYF. The CDR3 DNA reads TGCGCCAGCAGCGCATCTGGAGCGGGGGGGGCGGATACGCAGTATTTT.